A single sample is the source of the 7 T cell receptor beta chains below, sequenced in a study of T-cell reconstitution after alpha-beta-depleted transplantation in children. Preparing the TCRbeta library involved the use of unique molecular identifiers. A single record per CDR3 protein comes from TCRdb applying MiXCR to the PCR reads. The table includes 200,000 to 250,000 distinct CDR3 sequences, more than 10% detected once. Sequencing was performed on PBMCs from the stem cell graft donor, taken from the stem cell graft. These receptors all stem from a human donor who donated a stem cell graft to a child with acute lymphoblastic leukemia.

The genes are TRBV7-8 and TRBJ2-2; 7 positions agree with TRBD1. V shed 5 bases and J 7 bases; nucleotides not matched to a gene: 16. This CDR3 comprises 17 residues. Germline CDR1 reads SGHVS; CDR2 reads FQNEAQ. CDR3 sequence reads: CASSGQAWGSLNGELFF. The CDR3 DNA sequence: TGTGCCAGCAGCGGACAGGCGTGGGGCAGTCTTAACGGGGAGCTGTTTTTT. The whole variable domain, filled in from reference TRBV7-8 and TRBJ2-2, reads GAGVSQSPRYKVAKRGQDVALRCDPISGHVSLFWYQQALGQGPEFLTYFQNEAQLDKSGLPSDRFFAERPEGSVSTLKIQRTQQEDSAVYLCASSGQAWGSLNGELFFGEGSRLTVL.

Many counts were recorded for this clonotype. V and J are TRBV3-1 and TRBJ1-5, with unresolved D. The CDR3 extends over 13 amino acids. Trimming removed 0 bases at V and 4 bases at J, with 4 bases between. Germline V gene data show CDR1 as LGHDT and CDR2 as YNNKEL (reference sequence). As DNA, the CDR3 is TGTGCCAGCAGCCAAGAGTTAAATCAGCCCCAGCATTTT. This gives the protein CASSQELNQPQHF.

This clonotype was detected ten times or more. V and J are TRBV7-9 and TRBJ1-2; 8 nucleotides match TRBD1. CDR3 length: 14 residues. The V segment lost 3 bases and the J segment 6 bases; nucleotides outside the gene matches: 6. Germline V gene sequence: CDR1 SEHNR, CDR2 FQNEAQ (reference sequence). CDR3 bases: TGTGCCAGCAGCTTGCCGGACAGGGCGGATGGCTACACCTTC. Its protein product is CASSLPDRADGYTF.

This clonotype was seen at least ten times. V usage is TRBV5-1 and J usage is TRBJ2-7; D is unclear. The germline CDR1 and CDR2 sequences are SGHRS and YFSETQ. Deletions cut 0 bases from V and 6 bases from J, with 7 bases between. There are 12 residues in the CDR3. The CDR3 DNA reads as TGCGCCAGCAGCTTGGTCCGGTCCGAGCAGTACTTC. This encodes CASSLVRSEQYF.

V is TRBV11-2 and J is TRBJ2-3, with TRBD2 matching 10 bases. Germline V gives CDR1 SGHAT, CDR2 FQNNGV. There are 16 residues in the CDR3. The trim removed 1 base at V and 2 bases at J, leaving 3 bases unmatched. CDR3 loop: CASSLGSGRATDTQYF. In DNA form, the CDR3 reads TGTGCCAGCAGCTTAGGGAGCGGGAGGGCCACAGATACGCAGTATTTT.

Ten or more counts support this clonotype. This chain uses TRBV7-2 with TRBJ1-1; D gene uncertain. V lost 1 base and J 4 bases, leaving 13 bases between the germline ends. Germline CDR1 SGHTA, CDR2 FQGNSA. The CDR3 covers 15 residues. The DNA for the CDR3 is TGTGCCAGCAGCTTAGACCTATCTTTAGGCACTGAAGCTTTCTTT. Its protein is CASSLDLSLGTEAFF. Drawing the rest from reference TRBV7-2 and TRBJ1-1, the complete variable domain is GAGVSQSPSNKVTEKGKDVELRCDPISGHTALYWYRQSLGQGLEFLIYFQGNSAPDKSGLPSDRFSAERTGGSVSTLTIQRTQQEDSAVYLCASSLDLSLGTEAFFGQGTRLTVV.

This clonotype was seen at least ten times. V usage is TRBV29-1 and J usage is TRBJ2-1, with D maybe TRBD1 (5 bases). Trimming cost V 1 base and J 3 bases, with 7 bases left between them. Germline V gene sequence: CDR1 SQVTM, CDR2 ANQGSEA. This CDR3 has 13 residues. CDR3 loop: CSVEGGYYNEQFF. CDR3 nucleotide sequence: TGCAGCGTTGAAGGGGGCTACTACAATGAGCAGTTCTTC.